This T cell receptor beta chain was found in a study of shared clonotypes between healthy human individuals. Study-level information: Samples came from two female and a few male donors aged 18 to 49. Study-level findings and limits: Among four donors, approximately 5% of naive CD4 clonotypes were found in common.

Worth noting for this clone: The antigen is unknown.

The length of the CDR3 is 15 residues. Germline CDR1 and CDR2: SGHAT and FQNNGV. V lost 5 bases and J lost 6; bases outside the gene matches: 9. Original methodology: From ImmunoSEQ came sequences covering only the junction and carrying no quality scores, so filtering differed. This table comes from immunoSEQ multiplex PCR, and its TCRdb copy is limited to in-frame clones, with some not included. The V and J calls and clone size come from that table; D and trimming were worked out from the DNA. Of 2 million to 2.5 million clones listed, 85% to 95% were seen once; the top ten hold around 0.4%. Source material: naive CD4+ T cells from PBMCs. The subset is: CD45RA+ positively selected. The TCR sequence derives from a man aged 18 to 29 in good health. Some clones in this sample may be carry-over from other donors' samples. This chain uses TRBV11-2 with TRBJ2-2; 7 nucleotides match TRBD1. The CDR3 region has the DNA TGTGCCAGCAGCCGCAGACAGGGATGGGCCGGGGAGCTGTTTTTT. Amino acids: CASSRRQGWAGELFF.